The next 16 T cell receptor beta chains were all read from a single sample in a study of T cell responses to AZD1222 COVID-19 vaccine. Profiling relied on immunoSEQ multiplex PCR, and the TCRdb table lists in-frame clones only, not all of them. The data show 100,000 to 150,000 clones, about 85% seen once. Material: peripheral blood, obtained on day 0 of AZD1222 vaccination. These TCRs come from an adult in good health.

The V and J genes are TRBV6-1 and TRBJ1-5, with a weak D call TRBD1 (5 bases). CDR3 length equals 14 residues. The V end was cut by 3 bases, the J end by 10 bases, with 16 bases between. Germline CDR1 reads MNHNS; CDR2 reads SASEGT. The DNA of the CDR3 is TGTGCCAGCAGTGACGGGACGGGTTCACTACCCCAGCATTTT. It translates to CASSDGTGSLPQHF.

This clone turned up a few times. The chain combines TRBV2 with TRBJ1-4, with D uncertain. From germline, CDR1 is SNHLY and CDR2 FYNNEI. Trimming took 4 bases from V and 11 from J, leaving 11 bases between them. This CDR3 has 12 residues. CDR3: CASSGRAGKLFF. The CDR3 coding sequence is TGTGCCAGCAGTGGAAGGGCGGGGAAACTGTTTTTT.

The chain has TRBV4-2 and TRBJ1-4, with 7 bases that match TRBD1. The CDR3 has 17 residues. The ends lost 3 bases at V and 8 bases at J; junction bases unmatched: 15. Germline V gives CDR1 LGHNA, CDR2 YNFKEQ. The chain's CDR3 is CASSHTAQQGGKEKLFF. DNA of the CDR3: TGTGCCAGCAGCCACACAGCGCAGCAGGGGGGCAAGGAAAAACTGTTTTTT.

The chain links TRBV10-3 to TRBJ2-3; 10 nucleotides line up with TRBD2. V shed 0 bases, J shed 4 bases, and the junction held 7 bases outside the gene matches. The CDR3 has 17 amino acids. Germline CDR1 ENHRY, CDR2 SYGVKD. CDR3 loop: CAISESSPSGGPDTQYF. In DNA form, the CDR3 reads TGTGCCATCAGTGAGTCTTCGCCTAGCGGGGGACCAGATACGCAGTATTTT.

This chain links TRBV14 with TRBJ2-3, with D maybe TRBD1 (6 bases). CDR3 size: 13 residues. With 4 bases removed from V and 5 bases from J, the gap between germline ends came to 10 bases. Germline V gene lookup returns CDR1 SGHDN and CDR2 FVKESK. The CDR3 loop is CASSRQVGDTQYF. The CDR3 bases are TGTGCCAGCAGCCGACAGGTAGGAGATACGCAGTATTTT.

As DNA, the CDR3 is TGTGCCAGCAGTTTATTAACCCGACGGCAAGAGACCCAGTACTTC. Translation: CASSLLTRRQETQYF. V and J are TRBV28 and TRBJ2-5; D unclear. The CDR3 runs 15 residues. Germline V lookup: CDR1 MDHEN, CDR2 SYDVKM. The V and J ends lost 1 base and 2 bases respectively, with 11 bases between them.

This clone occurred a few times. This sequence joins TRBV4-2 and TRBJ1-5; D is perhaps TRBD1 (5 bases). V was pared by 0 bases and J by 1 base, with 7 bases between. Looked up from germline, CDR1 is LGHNA and CDR2 is YNFKEQ. The CDR3 consists of 15 residues. CDR3 nucleotide sequence: TGTGCCAGCAGCCAAGAAGCAGGGAGCAATCAGCCCCAGCATTTT. This codes for CASSQEAGSNQPQHF.

V usage is TRBV18 and J usage is TRBJ2-4; no clear D. Trimming cost V 2 bases and J 0 bases, with 8 bases left between them. This CDR3 comprises 15 residues. CDR1 and CDR2 from the germline V gene are KGHSH and LQKENI. The CDR3 coding sequence is TGTGCCAGCTCACCAGGCCTCCTAGCCAAAAACATTCAGTACTTC. It yields the protein CASSPGLLAKNIQYF.

The chain uses TRBV19 and TRBJ2-2; TRBD1 might be the D (6 bases). V shed 0 bases and J shed 2 bases, with 13 bases lying between them. CDR1 is LNHDA and CDR2 is SQIVND in the germline V gene (reference sequence). CDR3 length: 17 residues. CDR3 sequence: CASSIEGDTRNTGELFF. The CDR3 bases are TGTGCCAGTAGTATAGAAGGGGACACGAGAAACACCGGGGAGCTGTTTTTT.

The chain links TRBV6-5 to TRBJ1-2; no clear D gene. Looked up from germline, CDR1 is MNHEY and CDR2 is SVGAGI. The CDR3 has 13 amino acids. The V and J ends lost 6 bases and 4 bases respectively, with 12 bases between them. The CDR3 DNA reads as TGTGCCAGCAGCCCCGTTCAAATCTATGGCTACACCTTC. Translating gives CASSPVQIYGYTF.

The V and J genes are TRBV3-1 (or the pseudogene TRBV3-2) and TRBJ2-2; D tentatively fits TRBD1 or TRBD2 (5 bases each). Trimming took 3 bases from V and 7 from J, leaving 15 bases between them. The germline CDR1 and CDR2 sequences are LGHDT and YNNKEL (reference sequence). The CDR3 spans 15 residues. The CDR3 region is CASSHPPGPGGELFF. CDR3 DNA: TGTGCCAGCAGCCACCCGCCGGGGCCGGGCGGGGAGCTGTTTTTT.

The chain uses TRBV5-6 and TRBJ2-3; D may be TRBD1 or TRBD2 (5 bases each). Deletions cut 2 bases from V and 3 bases from J, with 10 bases between. In germline, CDR1 is SGHDT, CDR2 YYEEEE. The CDR3 covers 14 residues. This CDR3 reads CASSFRGLTDTQYF. The CDR3 coding sequence is TGTGCCAGCAGCTTCCGGGGCCTTACAGATACGCAGTATTTT.

The chain employs TRBV7-2 and TRBJ2-2, with 8 nucleotides matching TRBD1. The CDR3 contains 15 residues. J gave up 2 bases and V 6 bases, and 5 bases lay outside the gene matches. CDR1 is SGHTA, CDR2 FQGNSA, per germline. CDR3 coding DNA: TGTGCCAGCAGTCAGGACAGGGTCAACACCGGGGAGCTGTTTTTT. Its protein product is CASSQDRVNTGELFF.

CDR3 in amino acids: CASIKTGTGYGYTF. CDR3 DNA: TGTGCCAGCATAAAAACGGGGACAGGGTATGGCTACACCTTC. The rearrangement links TRBV5-4 to TRBJ1-2; 9 bases match TRBD1. This CDR3 is 14 amino acids long. The germline gives CDR1 SGHNT, CDR2 YYREEE (reference sequence). V shed 6 bases, J shed 5 bases, and the junction held 8 bases outside the gene matches.

The chain uses TRBV19 and TRBJ2-7, with TRBD2 matching 7 bases. Per germline, CDR1 LNHDA and CDR2 SQIVND (reference sequence). After removal of 4 bases from V and 3 bases from J, the junction contained 6 bases not matched to a gene. CDR3 length: 14 residues. The chain's CDR3 is CASSKGGSLYEQYF. Written as DNA, the CDR3 is TGTGCCAGTAGTAAGGGCGGGAGCCTCTACGAGCAGTACTTC.

This clone has just one count. This rearrangement joins TRBV10-3 to TRBJ2-7; D is unresolved. CDR3 size: 14 residues. The germline gives CDR1 ENHRY, CDR2 SYGVKD. Trimming removed 4 bases at V and 2 bases at J, with 12 bases between. CDR3 DNA: TGTGCCATCAGTGGATCTGGCACGACCTACGAGCAGTACTTC. Its translation: CAISGSGTTYEQYF.